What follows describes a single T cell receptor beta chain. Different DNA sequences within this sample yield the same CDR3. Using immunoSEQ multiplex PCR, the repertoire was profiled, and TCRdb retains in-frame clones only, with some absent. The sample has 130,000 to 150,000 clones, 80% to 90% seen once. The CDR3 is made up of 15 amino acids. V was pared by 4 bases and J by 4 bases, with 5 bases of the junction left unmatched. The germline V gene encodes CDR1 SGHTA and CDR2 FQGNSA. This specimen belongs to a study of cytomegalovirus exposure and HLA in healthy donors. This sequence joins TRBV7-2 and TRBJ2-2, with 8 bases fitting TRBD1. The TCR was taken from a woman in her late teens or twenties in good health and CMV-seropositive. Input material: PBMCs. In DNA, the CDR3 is TGTGCCAGCAGCTCGACAGGGGTGGGCACCGGGGAGCTGTTTTTT. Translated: CASSSTGVGTGELFF.